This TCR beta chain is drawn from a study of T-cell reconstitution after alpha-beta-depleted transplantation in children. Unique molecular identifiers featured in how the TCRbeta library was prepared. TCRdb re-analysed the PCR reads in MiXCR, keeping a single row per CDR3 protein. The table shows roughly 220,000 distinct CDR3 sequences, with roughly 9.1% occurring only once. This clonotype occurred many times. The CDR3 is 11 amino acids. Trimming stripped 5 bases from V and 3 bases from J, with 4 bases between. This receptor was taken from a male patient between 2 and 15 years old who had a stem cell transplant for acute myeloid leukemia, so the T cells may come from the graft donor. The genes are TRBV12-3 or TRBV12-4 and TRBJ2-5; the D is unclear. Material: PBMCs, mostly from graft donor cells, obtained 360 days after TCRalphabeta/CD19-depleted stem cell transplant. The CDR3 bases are TGTGCCAGCAGTCCAAAAGAGACCCAGTACTTC. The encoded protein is CASSPKETQYF.